What follows are 30 T cell receptor beta chains derived from one specimen sequenced in a study of cytomegalovirus exposure and HLA in healthy donors. It was with 60 Vbeta and 13 Jbeta primers that the PCR ran. The data were produced by immunoSEQ multiplex PCR, yet TCRdb's version contains in-frame clones alone and is incomplete. The profile covers some 150,000 clones, with around 85% appearing a single time and 2.5% to 3% taken by the ten largest. The material sequenced was PBMCs. These receptors all come from a woman aged 25 to 45 in good health and CMV-seronegative.

The chain recombines TRBV9 with TRBJ1-1, with 8 bases lining up with TRBD1. The CDR3 totals 16 residues. Trimming took 4 bases from V and 0 from J; bases not matched to a gene: 8. Germline CDR1 is SGDLS and CDR2 is YYNGEE. The CDR3 DNA follows: TGTGCCAGCAGCAGCGGACAGGGCTCGTTGAACACTGAAGCTTTCTTT. Its translation: CASSSGQGSLNTEAFF.

The V call is TRBV7-2, the J call TRBJ1-1; TRBD1 might be the D (6 bases). The CDR3 has 14 residues. Germline V CDR1 and CDR2: SGHTA, FQGNSA. V gave up 2 bases and J gave up 1 base, with 8 bases separating them. The CDR3 nucleotides read TGTGCCAGCAGCTTACAGGGGACGAACACTGAAGCTTTCTTT. This codes for CASSLQGTNTEAFF.

DNA of the CDR3: TGTGCCAGCAGCGAGGACAGGAGTAGAAGAAACACCATATATTTT. Its translation is CASSEDRSRRNTIYF. V is TRBV7-8 and J is TRBJ1-3; 7 bases align to TRBD1. Losses at the gene ends were 5 bases for V and 5 bases for J; bases not matched to a gene: 9. Germline assignment: CDR1 SGHVS and CDR2 FQNEAQ. CDR3 size: 15 residues.

The J gene is TRBJ2-7, the V gene TRBV18, with 9 bases fitting TRBD2. Looked up from germline, CDR1 is KGHSH and CDR2 is LQKENI. There are 15 residues in the CDR3. Germline trimming cut 5 bases from V and 5 bases from J; bases unmatched to any gene: 10. CDR3 sequence (DNA): TGTGCCAGCTCATTTAGCGGGAGAACCACCCACGAGCAGTACTTC. It encodes CASSFSGRTTHEQYF.

The chain recombines TRBV30 with TRBJ1-1; TRBD1 agrees at 7 bases. CDR3 length: 12 amino acids. Germline trimming cut 3 bases from V and 13 bases from J; bases unmatched to any gene: 11. Germline V gene lookup returns CDR1 GTSNPN and CDR2 SVGIG (reference sequence). CDR3 nucleotide sequence: TGTGCCTGGAGGGGGAAGGGGGCAAAGGTTTTCTTT. Translating it yields CAWRGKGAKVFF.

The genes are TRBV2 and TRBJ2-1, with TRBD1 matching 7 bases. CDR1 and CDR2 (germline): SNHLY, FYNNEI. There are 13 residues in the CDR3. The V and J ends lost 8 bases and 2 bases, in that order; junction bases with no gene match: 3. CDR3 in DNA: TGTGCCAGCCGGGACAGAACCTACAATGAGCAGTTCTTC. Translation: CASRDRTYNEQFF.

The genes are TRBV5-1 and TRBJ1-1, with D possibly matching TRBD1 (6 bases). The V gene's germline CDR1 is SGHRS and CDR2 YFSETQ. CDR3 length: 15 amino acids. V dropped 2 bases and J dropped 2 bases, with 13 bases sitting between them. Here the CDR3 DNA reads TGCGCCAGCAGCTTAAAACAGGGACCCAACACTGAAGCTTTCTTT. Translation gives CASSLKQGPNTEAFF.

This clone was seen a few times. V gene TRBV6-5 combines with J gene TRBJ2-5; 11 bases align to TRBD2. With V trimmed by 6 bases and J by 5 bases, 8 bases remained unmatched. From germline, CDR1 is MNHEY and CDR2 SVGAGI. The CDR3 has 15 amino acids. The CDR3 sequence is CASSKLAGDIETQYF. The CDR3 DNA reads as TGTGCCAGCAGCAAACTAGCGGGGGACATTGAGACCCAGTACTTC.

This rearrangement joins TRBV10-3 to TRBJ1-1, with TRBD1 matching over 8 bases. CDR3 length equals 14 residues. Germline CDR1 is ENHRY and CDR2 is SYGVKD. V shed 6 bases, J shed 0 bases, and the junction held 3 bases outside the gene matches. CDR3 sequence reads: CAISGTGLNTEAFF. CDR3 coding DNA: TGTGCCATCAGCGGGACAGGCTTGAACACTGAAGCTTTCTTT.

The sample holds a few counts of this clone. The V call is TRBV6-5, the J call TRBJ1-5; no definite D call. V was pared by 5 bases and J by 2 bases, with 13 bases between. Germline CDR1 and CDR2: MNHEY and SVGAGI. CDR3 length equals 15 residues. CDR3 in amino acids: CASSLSWQGNQPQHF. Here the CDR3 DNA reads TGTGCCAGCAGTCTCAGTTGGCAGGGCAATCAGCCCCAGCATTTT.

This clone was counted a single time. The V call is TRBV5-6, the J call TRBJ2-7, with 9 bases matching TRBD1. The CDR3 has 16 amino acids. The germline V gene encodes CDR1 SGHDT and CDR2 YYEEEE. With V trimmed by 0 bases and J by 3 bases, 7 bases remained unmatched. Here the CDR3 DNA reads TGTGCCAGCAGCTTGGATTCGGGACAGGGTTTCTACGAGCAGTACTTC. Its protein is CASSLDSGQGFYEQYF. The full variable domain, completed using reference TRBV5-6 and TRBJ2-7, is DAGVTQSPTHLIKTRGQQVTLRCSPKSGHDTVSWYQQALGQGPQFIFQYYEEEERQRGNFPDRFSGHQFPNYSSELNVNALLLGDSALYLCASSLDSGQGFYEQYFGPGTRLTVT.

The rearrangement links TRBV4-1 to TRBJ1-5; no clear D gene. Trimming cost V 3 bases and J 3 bases, with 15 bases left between them. The CDR3 has 16 amino acids. Looked up from germline, CDR1 is MGHRA and CDR2 is YSYEKL. The CDR3 bases are TGCGCCAGCAGCCATTTCCGGGGAACAACCAATCAGCCCCAGCATTTT. Its protein is CASSHFRGTTNQPQHF.

The chain has TRBV6-4 and TRBJ2-3, with TRBD2 matching over 12 bases. CDR1 MRHNA and CDR2 SNTAGT come from the germline V gene. V shed 5 bases, J shed 3 bases, and the junction held 3 bases outside the gene matches. This CDR3 spans 15 amino acids. CDR3 region: CASSPGTSGTDTQYF. As DNA, the CDR3 is TGTGCCAGCAGTCCAGGGACTAGCGGGACAGATACGCAGTATTTT.

For this clone: The junction differs from germline at one of its ends, possibly a read error. The chain recombines TRBV7-9 with TRBJ2-7; TRBD1 matches 12 bases. The CDR3 has 18 amino acids. CDR1 is SEHNR and CDR2 is FQNEAQ in the germline V gene (reference sequence). CDR3 sequence reads: CSSSPKAGQGAPSYEQYF. In DNA, the CDR3 is TGTTCCAGCAGCCCCAAGGCGGGACAGGGGGCCCCAAGCTACGAGCAGTACTTC. Full variable domain (outside the CDR3, taken from reference TRBV7-9 and TRBJ2-7): DTGVSQNPRHKITKRGQNVTFRCDPISEHNRLYWYRQTLGQGPEFLTYFQNEAQLEKSRLLSDRFSAERPKGSFSTLEIQRTEQGDSAMYLCSSSPKAGQGAPSYEQYFGPGTRLTVT.

V gene TRBV15 combines with J gene TRBJ2-2, with 9 bases identical to TRBD1. The CDR3 is 17 residues long. Losses at the gene ends were 5 bases for V and 6 bases for J; bases not matched to a gene: 13. Per germline, CDR1 LNHNV and CDR2 YYDKDF (reference sequence). The CDR3 bases are TGTGCCACCAGCGGCCTAGGGGGACAGGGTACTCCCGGGGAGCTGTTTTTT. Translated, it gives CATSGLGGQGTPGELFF.

CDR3 region: CASSQLGVNTEAFF. The CDR3 DNA reads TGCGCCAGCAGCCAGTTAGGGGTGAACACTGAAGCTTTCTTT. This rearrangement joins TRBV4-1 to TRBJ1-1; perhaps TRBD1 as D (5 bases). The length of the CDR3 is 14 residues. V was trimmed by 3 bases and J by 0 bases, leaving 8 bases between them. Germline V CDR1 and CDR2: MGHRA, YSYEKL.

This chain connects TRBV5-1 to TRBJ1-2, with D perhaps TRBD1 (5 bases). V dropped 2 bases and J dropped 8 bases, with 13 bases sitting between them. This CDR3 has 13 amino acids. Germline CDR1 and CDR2: SGHRS and YFSETQ. As DNA, the CDR3 is TGCGCCAGCAGCTTTACCAGGGATGACGGCTACACCTTC. It is translated as CASSFTRDDGYTF.

The CDR3 DNA follows: TGTGCCAGCAGCTTGGACAGGGCCTCCTACGAGCAGTACTTC. Translation gives CASSLDRASYEQYF. The J gene is TRBJ2-7, the V gene TRBV7-2; TRBD1 agrees at 8 bases. The CDR3 contains 14 residues. Germline V gives CDR1 SGHTA, CDR2 FQGNSA. V gave up 3 bases and J gave up 0 bases; unmatched junction bases: 1.

The chain is built from TRBV2 and TRBJ2-1, with D possibly matching TRBD1 (6 bases). The CDR3 runs to 14 residues. The V gene's germline CDR1 is SNHLY and CDR2 FYNNEI. Deletions cut 4 bases from V and 4 bases from J, with 11 bases between. Written as DNA, the CDR3 is TGTGCCAGCAGTGTTGGACAGAGATACAATGAGCAGTTCTTC. Residues: CASSVGQRYNEQFF.

The chain has TRBV13 and TRBJ2-7; D gene uncertain. The germline gives CDR1 PRHDT, CDR2 FYEKMQ (reference sequence). The V end was cut by 1 base, the J end by 0 bases, with 7 bases between. This CDR3 comprises 14 residues. The CDR3 DNA sequence: TGTGCCAGCAGCTTAGACGCGAGCTCCTACGAGCAGTACTTC. Residues: CASSLDASSYEQYF.

V is TRBV29-1 and J is TRBJ2-3; 10 bases are a match to TRBD2. J gave up 1 base and V 6 bases, and 1 base lay outside the gene matches. Germline loops: CDR1 SQVTM, CDR2 ANQGSEA. CDR3 length equals 13 residues. The CDR3 region has the DNA TGCAGCGTCCTAGCGGGGGGCACAGATACGCAGTATTTT. It encodes CSVLAGGTDTQYF.

The J gene is TRBJ2-5, the V gene TRBV9, with 7 bases fitting TRBD2. Germline lookup yields CDR1 SGDLS and CDR2 YYNGEE. The CDR3 consists of 16 residues. V lost 4 bases and J lost 1; bases outside the gene matches: 10. The CDR3 nucleotides read TGTGCCAGCAGCTCCTCCCGGGACTACATCCAAGAGACCCAGTACTTC. Translating it yields CASSSSRDYIQETQYF.

V gene TRBV10-2 combines with J gene TRBJ2-1; the match to TRBD2 covers 13 bases. Trimming cost V 0 bases and J 10 bases; bases outside gene matches: 6. Germline CDR1 reads WSHSY; CDR2 reads SAAADI. The CDR3 is 16 residues long. CDR3 in amino acids: CASSESVTSGGNEQFF. CDR3 nucleotides: TGCGCCAGCAGTGAGTCAGTGACTAGCGGGGGGAACGAGCAGTTCTTC.

This chain links TRBV7-3 with TRBJ1-1; no definite D call. CDR1 SGHTA and CDR2 FQGTGA come from the germline V gene. CDR3 size: 14 residues. V gave up 0 bases and J gave up 8 bases, with 13 bases separating them. CDR3 nucleotides: TGTGCCAGCAGCTTAACGCCGGGTTCAAACGAAGCTTTCTTT. It is translated as CASSLTPGSNEAFF.

The chain links TRBV28 to TRBJ1-1, with D perhaps TRBD1 (6 bases). The germline gives CDR1 MDHEN, CDR2 SYDVKM. Trimming removed 3 bases at V and 1 base at J, with 12 bases between. The CDR3 sequence is 15 residues long. DNA of the CDR3: TGTGCCAGCAGTTTCCAGGGGTTGGGGAACACTGAAGCTTTCTTT. Translated: CASSFQGLGNTEAFF. Based on the CDR3 plus reference TRBV28 and TRBJ1-1, the full variable domain is DVKVTQSSRYLVKRTGEKVFLECVQDMDHENMFWYRQDPGLGLRLIYFSYDVKMKEKGDIPEGYSVSREKKERFSLILESASTNQTSMYLCASSFQGLGNTEAFFGQGTRLTVV.

This clone was observed a handful of times. This rearrangement joins TRBV5-6 to TRBJ2-7; TRBD1 is a possible D gene (6 bases). Trimming left V 4 bases short and J 7 bases short, with 15 bases between. The CDR3 runs to 13 residues. Germline-derived CDR1 and CDR2 are SGHDT and YYEEEE. CDR3 sequence: CASSQQGGTEQYF. CDR3 nucleotide sequence: TGTGCCAGCAGCCAACAGGGCGGAACGGAGCAGTACTTC.

The V call is TRBV9, the J call TRBJ2-1; 11 bases line up with TRBD2. The CDR3 spans 18 residues. The J segment lost 8 bases and the V segment lost 3 bases, leaving 16 bases of the junction unmatched. From germline, CDR1 is SGDLS and CDR2 YYNGEE. CDR3: CASSAGRTSGSLLDEQFF. The DNA of the CDR3 is TGTGCCAGCAGCGCTGGCAGGACTAGCGGGTCCCTCTTGGATGAGCAGTTCTTC.

V gene TRBV7-3 combines with J gene TRBJ2-1; 7 bases align to TRBD1. This CDR3 spans 15 amino acids. With 6 bases clipped from V and 0 bases from J, the junction kept 5 bases outside the gene matches. The germline V gene encodes CDR1 SGHTA and CDR2 FQGTGA. Here the CDR3 DNA reads TGTGCCAGCAGTCAGGACAGGAGCTCCTACAATGAGCAGTTCTTC. It codes for CASSQDRSSYNEQFF.

J is TRBJ2-1 and V is TRBV10-1, with TRBD2 identical over 7 bases. CDR3 size: 14 residues. V lost 6 bases, J lost 6 bases, and 8 bases stayed unmatched. The V gene's germline CDR1 is WNHNN and CDR2 SYGVQD (reference sequence). The CDR3: CASRKAGFGNEQFF. The CDR3 DNA sequence: TGCGCCAGCAGGAAAGCGGGATTCGGCAATGAGCAGTTCTTC.

The rearrangement joins TRBV5-1 to TRBJ2-1, with 7 positions matching TRBD2. Per germline, CDR1 SGHRS and CDR2 YFSETQ. This CDR3 comprises 17 residues. The junction had 10 bases not matched to a gene; V was cut back by 4 bases and J by 0 bases. The DNA of the CDR3 is TGCGCCAGCAGCGAATCACTAGCGCGGAACTCCTACAATGAGCAGTTCTTC. Protein: CASSESLARNSYNEQFF.